This TCR beta chain is drawn from a study of cytomegalovirus exposure and HLA in healthy donors. At the level of the study: Tens of millions of unique TCRs from HLA-typed donors made up an early data release. Study outcomes and limitations: TCR beta sequences reportedly predicted the HLA-A and HLA-B alleles of most subjects accurately.

With respect to this clone: Its antigen is unknown.

This CDR3 is 15 amino acids long. Germline V CDR1 and CDR2: MNHNY, SVGAGI (reference sequence). V lost 6 bases and J lost 0, with 15 bases in between. With 60 Vbeta and 13 Jbeta primers, the PCR was carried out. Sequencing was performed with immunoSEQ multiplex PCR; in TCRdb, only in-frame clones are kept and a portion is missing. The table has nearly 110,000 clones, roughly 80% seen once; the top ten hold 2.5%. The clonotype was recovered from a man between 40 and 49 years old in good health and CMV-seronegative. The genes are TRBV6-6 and TRBJ2-7; the D gene is possibly TRBD1 (6 bases). The sequenced sample was PBMCs. DNA for the CDR3: TGTGCCAGCAGCTCACCATCGACAGGCTCCTACGAGCAGTACTTC. Its translation is CASSSPSTGSYEQYF.